One sample yielded the 32 T cell receptor beta chains listed below, sequenced in a study of blood T cell repertoires in COVID-19. The method was immunoSEQ multiplex PCR; TCRdb's version includes in-frame clones alone and lacks a portion of them. The profile shows roughly 330,000 clones, around nine tenths of them singletons. The sequenced sample was PBMCs or T cells enriched from blood (not recorded which). These receptors were taken from a man younger than 40 who had recovered from COVID-19.

This chain uses TRBV7-2 with TRBJ2-2, with TRBD1 identical over 9 bases. Trimming at V came to 2 bases and at J to 7 bases, leaving 8 bases not matched to a gene. The CDR3 runs 16 residues. Per the germline V gene, CDR1 is SGHTA and CDR2 is FQGNSA. CDR3 sequence: CASSLFRDRANGELFF. The CDR3 bases are TGTGCCAGCAGCTTATTCCGGGACAGGGCGAACGGGGAGCTGTTTTTT.

The chain links TRBV7-9 to TRBJ1-1; 9 nucleotides align to TRBD1. The CDR3 length is 16 residues. V was pared by 3 bases and J by 3 bases, with 8 bases of the junction left unmatched. In germline, CDR1 is SEHNR, CDR2 FQNEAQ (reference sequence). DNA for the CDR3: TGTGCCAGCAGCTTTCCACGGACAGGGGTCGACACTGAAGCTTTCTTT. Translating gives CASSFPRTGVDTEAFF.

The chain links TRBV19 to TRBJ2-5; 12 bases are shared with TRBD2. The CDR3 spans 18 residues. The germline V gene has CDR1 LNHDA and CDR2 SQIVND (reference sequence). The junction had 10 bases not matched to a gene; V was cut back by 5 bases and J by 0 bases. CDR3 bases: TGTGCCAGTAGTCCATCGAAGCTAGCGGGGGGGTACCAAGAGACCCAGTACTTC. It is translated as CASSPSKLAGGYQETQYF.

This chain uses TRBV5-4 with TRBJ1-2, with a weak D call TRBD1 (5 bases). This CDR3 is 12 amino acids long. V gave up 4 bases and J gave up 6 bases, with 10 bases separating them. Germline V CDR1 and CDR2: SGHNT, YYREEE (reference sequence). CDR3 DNA sequence: TGTGCCAGCAGCAGAGAAGGGGATGGCTACACCTTC. This sequence encodes CASSREGDGYTF.

The genes are TRBV6-5 and TRBJ2-1; 7 positions match TRBD1. The ends lost 6 bases at V and 7 bases at J; junction bases unmatched: 9. The CDR3 contains 14 residues. CDR1 is MNHEY, CDR2 SVGAGI, per germline. CDR3 sequence (DNA): TGTGCCAGCAGCAACAGGGGACGGGGTAATGAGCAGTTCTTC. Translating gives CASSNRGRGNEQFF.

This clone was counted once. The chain recombines TRBV28 with TRBJ1-6, with TRBD1 as a possible D gene (6 bases). The CDR3 is 15 amino acids. V was trimmed by 3 bases and J by 9 bases, leaving 15 bases between them. Germline-derived CDR1 and CDR2 are MDHEN and SYDVKM. The CDR3 is CASSFGFLGGSPLHF. The CDR3 DNA reads as TGTGCCAGCAGTTTCGGGTTTTTAGGGGGTTCACCCCTCCACTTT.

The V and J genes are TRBV5-1 and TRBJ2-3; D gene ambiguous. The CDR3 is made up of 13 amino acids. Germline V gives CDR1 SGHRS, CDR2 YFSETQ. The V end was cut by 0 bases, the J end by 4 bases, with 6 bases between. In DNA, the CDR3 is TGCGCCAGCAGCTTGGGGCAACCAGATACGCAGTATTTT. Translating gives CASSLGQPDTQYF.

This sequence joins TRBV7-9 and TRBJ2-5; the match to TRBD2 covers 11 bases. CDR1 is SEHNR and CDR2 is FQNEAQ in the germline V gene (reference sequence). The CDR3 is made up of 16 amino acids. Losses at the gene ends were 3 bases for V and 2 bases for J; bases not matched to a gene: 5. Written as DNA, the CDR3 is TGTGCCAGCAGCTTTCGGCTAGCGGGGGGACAAGAGACCCAGTACTTC. Protein product: CASSFRLAGGQETQYF.

Only a few counts were recorded for this clone. The chain uses TRBV5-4 and TRBJ1-2, with unresolved D. Germline V gene data show CDR1 as SGHNT and CDR2 as YYREEE (reference sequence). CDR3 length: 13 amino acids. V lost 2 bases and J lost 3, with 8 bases in between. The CDR3 region is CASSLREDYGYTF. CDR3 nucleotides: TGTGCCAGCAGCTTACGGGAGGACTATGGCTACACCTTC.

V usage is TRBV28 and J usage is TRBJ1-2, with a weak D call TRBD1 (6 bases). This CDR3 is 19 amino acids long. Germline V gene sequence: CDR1 MDHEN, CDR2 SYDVKM. Trimming shortened V by 5 bases and J by 4 bases, and 29 bases separated the two germline ends. CDR3 coding DNA: TGTGCCAGCAGTCCTACCCTAGACAGGACATTCAACACTCTCTATGGCTACACCTTC. It codes for CASSPTLDRTFNTLYGYTF.

For the CDR3, the DNA is TGTGCCAGCAGCTTTAGCCTAGGCGGGTTGAGCACAGATACGCAGTATTTT. It is translated as CASSFSLGGLSTDTQYF. The V and J genes are TRBV11-2 and TRBJ2-3; a possible D gene is TRBD2 (5 bases). Deletions cut 3 bases from V and 0 bases from J, with 16 bases between. Germline-derived CDR1 and CDR2 are SGHAT and FQNNGV. The CDR3 contains 17 residues.

The chain uses TRBV30 and TRBJ2-3, with a weak D call TRBD2 (6 bases). The CDR3 loop spans 15 amino acids. The germline V gene encodes CDR1 GTSNPN and CDR2 SVGIG (reference sequence). Trimming pared 5 bases from V and 0 bases from J, leaving 15 bases between. The CDR3 sequence is CAWGSGLTSTDTQYF. In DNA form, the CDR3 reads TGTGCCTGGGGGAGTGGACTAACTAGCACAGATACGCAGTATTTT.

J is TRBJ1-2 and V is TRBV5-4; possible D gene TRBD1, 5 bases. V lost 3 bases and J 4 bases, leaving 16 bases between the germline ends. Germline CDR1 is SGHNT and CDR2 is YYREEE (reference sequence). The CDR3 is made up of 15 amino acids. DNA of the CDR3: TGTGCCAGCAGCTCCGGGGGGGGGTATGGCTATGGCTACACCTTC. Encoded protein: CASSSGGGYGYGYTF.

The genes are TRBV21-1 and TRBJ2-7; the table calls TRBD1, which could not be checked here. TRBV21-1 is shown as a pseudogene. This CDR3 spans 15 amino acids. Here the CDR3 reads CASSKDGTGGLEQYF. CDR3 nucleotides: TGTGCCAGCAGCAAAGATGGGACAGGGGGACTCGAGCAGTACTTC.

This clone was seen once. The chain has TRBV7-9 and TRBJ1-4; 8 nucleotides match TRBD1. V was clipped by 4 bases and J by 8 bases; unmatched bases: 6. The CDR3 covers 14 residues. Germline V lookup: CDR1 SEHNR, CDR2 FQNEAQ (reference sequence). The CDR3 loop is CASSSGQGGEKLFF. CDR3 bases: TGTGCCAGCAGCTCCGGACAGGGAGGAGAAAAACTGTTTTTT.

V is TRBV28 and J is TRBJ1-5; D remains ambiguous. The CDR3 length is 15 residues. Germline CDR1 MDHEN, CDR2 SYDVKM. Trimming shortened V by 10 bases and J by 1 base, and 17 bases separated the two germline ends. The CDR3: CAIASWGGSNQPQHF. In nucleotides, the CDR3 is TGTGCCATCGCTTCGTGGGGAGGAAGCAATCAGCCCCAGCATTTT.

Only one count was recorded for this clone. The chain recombines TRBV19 with TRBJ1-5, with TRBD1 identical over 8 bases. With V trimmed by 7 bases and J by 3 bases, 8 bases remained unmatched. From germline, CDR1 is LNHDA and CDR2 SQIVND (reference sequence). The CDR3 covers 15 residues. For the CDR3, the DNA is TGTGCCAGTAATCCACAGGGGGTCCTCAATCAGCCCCAGCATTTT. Protein: CASNPQGVLNQPQHF.

The chain is built from TRBV10-1 and TRBJ1-5; weak D call: TRBD1 (6 bases). The length of the CDR3 is 14 residues. The germline gives CDR1 WNHNN, CDR2 SYGVQD (reference sequence). V lost 3 bases to trimming and J lost 6 bases, with 12 bases between them. The DNA of the CDR3 is TGCGCCAGCAGTGAAACGCAGGGGAGTCAGCCCCAGCATTTT. Translated: CASSETQGSQPQHF.

The V call is TRBV18, the J call TRBJ1-1; TRBD1 matches at 8 bases. The CDR3 spans 15 residues. V was clipped by 0 bases and J by 10 bases; unmatched bases: 10. CDR1 is KGHSH, CDR2 LQKENI, per germline. The CDR3 bases are TGTGCCAGCTCACCACCGATGCAGGGGGCTTCAGGAGCTTTCTTT. Its protein product is CASSPPMQGASGAFF. The variable domain in full, with the rest retrieved from reference TRBV18 and TRBJ1-1, is NAGVMQNPRHLVRRRGQEARLRCSPMKGHSHVYWYRQLPEEGLKFMVYLQKENIIDESGMPKERFSAEFPKEGPSILRIQQVVRGDSAAYFCASSPPMQGASGAFFGQGTRLTVV.

The rearrangement uses TRBV9 and TRBJ2-5; 12 bases fit TRBD1. This CDR3 comprises 15 residues. Germline V gene data show CDR1 as SGDLS and CDR2 as YYNGEE. J was trimmed by 4 bases and V by 4 bases; bases with no gene match: 5. The CDR3 DNA follows: TGTGCCAGCAGCCCCCCGGGACAGGGGGCAGAGACCCAGTACTTC. Amino acids: CASSPPGQGAETQYF.

The chain links TRBV27 to TRBJ2-2; TRBD1 aligns across 9 bases. This CDR3 comprises 19 residues. CDR1 is MNHEY and CDR2 is SMNVEV in the germline V gene (reference sequence). The J segment lost 4 bases and the V segment lost 2 bases, leaving 14 bases of the junction unmatched. DNA for the CDR3: TGTGCCAGCAGTTTAAGGGGGTTCCGGGACAGGGTGGCCACCGGGGAGCTGTTTTTT. Translation gives CASSLRGFRDRVATGELFF.

This rearrangement joins TRBV7-3 to TRBJ2-1; TRBD2 matches 9 bases. V trimming: 2 bases; J trimming: 8 bases; junction bases outside the gene matches: 1. The CDR3 is 13 residues long. Germline CDR1 reads SGHTA; CDR2 reads FQGTGA. CDR3: CASSLGTSYEQFF. The CDR3, as DNA: TGTGCCAGCAGCTTAGGGACTAGCTATGAGCAGTTCTTC.

The V call is TRBV6-5, the J call TRBJ1-2; 8 nucleotides match TRBD1. V lost 6 bases and J lost 8; bases outside the gene matches: 5. CDR3 length: 12 amino acids. Germline V gives CDR1 MNHEY, CDR2 SVGAGI. CDR3 sequence: CASRWTGKGYTF. The CDR3 DNA reads as TGTGCCAGCAGGTGGACAGGGAAAGGCTACACCTTC.

This chain joins TRBV5-6 and TRBJ1-6; 9 positions match TRBD1. Germline-derived CDR1 and CDR2 are SGHDT and YYEEEE. The CDR3 covers 16 residues. Unmatched junction bases numbered 9, after V lost 4 bases and J lost 7 bases. The CDR3 DNA reads TGTGCCAGCAGCCCCCCCCACAGGGGGCTGAATTCACCCCTCCACTTT. Translation: CASSPPHRGLNSPLHF.

This rearrangement joins TRBV7-9 to TRBJ2-5; 11 bases line up with TRBD1. Germline-derived CDR1 and CDR2 are SEHNR and FQNEAQ (reference sequence). J was trimmed by 4 bases and V by 2 bases; bases with no gene match: 6. This CDR3 contains 16 residues. Here the CDR3 reads CASSLQPGQGVETQYF. CDR3 nucleotides: TGTGCCAGCAGCTTACAACCGGGACAGGGGGTAGAGACCCAGTACTTC.

V gene TRBV5-4 combines with J gene TRBJ2-2; TRBD2 might be the D (6 bases). V was trimmed by 5 bases and J by 3 bases, leaving 17 bases between them. Germline V gives CDR1 SGHNT, CDR2 YYREEE (reference sequence). This CDR3 spans 16 amino acids. CDR3 sequence reads: CASSQPRGEHTGELFF. In DNA form, the CDR3 reads TGTGCCAGCAGTCAACCCCGCGGGGAACACACCGGGGAGCTGTTTTTT.

The rearrangement uses TRBV6-5 and TRBJ2-7; 9 positions match TRBD2. There are 13 residues in the CDR3. Trimming cost V 7 bases and J 0 bases; bases outside gene matches: 1. From germline, CDR1 is MNHEY and CDR2 SVGAGI. This chain's CDR3 is CASKRGVSYEQYF. DNA for the CDR3: TGTGCCAGCAAGCGGGGGGTCTCCTACGAGCAGTACTTC.

This chain uses TRBV2 with TRBJ2-7; 9 nucleotides agree with TRBD1. This CDR3 region has 15 residues. V trimming: 6 bases; J trimming: 6 bases; junction bases outside the gene matches: 12. Germline V gene data show CDR1 as SNHLY and CDR2 as FYNNEI. CDR3 nucleotide sequence: TGTGCCAGCAGCCTATCCGGGACAGGGAATACCGAGCAGTACTTC. Amino acid sequence: CASSLSGTGNTEQYF.

This clone has only a few counts. The CDR3 sequence: CAWSLDSRISYNSPLHF. CDR3 nucleotide sequence: TGTGCCTGGAGTTTGGACAGCCGAATCTCCTATAATTCACCCCTCCACTTT. The rearrangement links TRBV30 to TRBJ1-6; tentative D call: TRBD1 (6 bases). V lost 2 bases and J 0 bases, leaving 14 bases between the germline ends. Germline values: CDR1 GTSNPN, CDR2 SVGIG (reference sequence). This CDR3 has 17 residues. The full variable domain, its missing parts supplied by reference TRBV30 and TRBJ1-6, is SQTIHQWPATLVQPVGSPLSLECTVEGTSNPNLYWYRQAAGRGLQLLFYSVGIGQISSEVPQNLSASRPQDRQFILSSKKLLLSDSGFYLCAWSLDSRISYNSPLHFGNGTRLTVT.

V is TRBV28 and J is TRBJ1-5; tentatively, D is TRBD1 (5 bases). CDR1 and CDR2 from the germline V gene are MDHEN and SYDVKM. The germline V and J ends were trimmed by 4 bases and 5 bases, with 18 bases remaining between them. This CDR3 contains 16 residues. This chain's CDR3 is CASSSLSGGAYQPQHF. The DNA of the CDR3 is TGTGCCAGCAGTTCCCTGTCGGGGGGAGCTTATCAGCCCCAGCATTTT.

This clone was detected only once. This CDR3 is CASSLVVRTYEQYF. In DNA, the CDR3 is TGCGCCAGCAGCTTGGTTGTTAGAACCTACGAGCAGTACTTC. The chain is built from TRBV5-1 and TRBJ2-7; D is ambiguous. With 0 bases removed from V and 2 bases from J, the gap between germline ends came to 9 bases. The CDR3 extends over 14 amino acids. The germline gives CDR1 SGHRS, CDR2 YFSETQ.

The V call is TRBV27, the J call TRBJ2-3, with a weak D call TRBD2 (7 bases). The CDR3 is 16 amino acids. Germline CDR1 reads MNHEY; CDR2 reads SMNVEV (reference sequence). The V end was cut by 5 bases, the J end by 0 bases, with 15 bases between. The CDR3 loop is CASSGRGAASTDTQYF. The CDR3 DNA follows: TGTGCCAGCAGTGGACGGGGGGCCGCTAGCACAGATACGCAGTATTTT.